This T cell receptor beta chain was retrieved from a study of T-cell reconstitution after alpha-beta-depleted transplantation in children. This sample's TCRbeta library carried unique molecular identifier barcodes. From the PCR reads, TCRdb called clonotypes with MiXCR, one entry per CDR3 protein. The sample holds 260,000 or so distinct CDR3 sequences; 12% are singletons and the top ten take over 2.5%. This clonotype was detected ten times or more. This CDR3 is 14 amino acids long. Trimming left V 0 bases short and J 3 bases short, with 11 bases between. The germline V gene encodes CDR1 SQVTM and CDR2 ANQGSEA.

This receptor was taken from a human donor who donated a stem cell graft to a child with acute lymphoblastic leukemia. The material was PBMCs from the stem cell graft donor, obtained from the stem cell graft. The rearrangement links TRBV29-1 to TRBJ1-1, with D unresolved. CDR3 nucleotide sequence: TGCAGCGTTGAAGAGTCAGGAGGGTACACTGAAGCTTTCTTT. It yields the protein CSVEESGGYTEAFF.